This T cell receptor beta chain is from a study of T cells expressing NK-cell markers. Whole-study context: From sorted CD3+CD56+NKG2C+, CD3+CD56+NKG2C- and CD3+CD56-NKG2C+ T cells came the TCR beta repertoires.

The germline CDR1 and CDR2 sequences are MNHEY and SVGAGI. The CDR3 length is 15 residues. TCRdb re-called the 5' RACE reads, yielding one record per CDR3 amino acid sequence without DNA. This sample contains about 260,000 distinct CDR3 sequences. This receptor was obtained from a woman aged 18 to 75 in good health. The genes are TRBV6-5 and TRBJ1-2; the TRBD1 assignment by TCRdb is unverifiable without DNA. Sequencing was carried out using blood T cells: a sorted CD56 or NKG2C T cell subset, CD4+ or CD8+ T cells, or bulk PBMC T cells (not recorded which). The CDR3 loop is CASSYNSGLHYGYTF.